The sequence of this TCR beta chain was determined in a study of blood T cells in healthy people across ages. Findings and caveats of the study: With donor CMV status unknown, expanded clonotype changes were possibly confounded. Observed TCR beta diversity per million T cells went down as age went up. This fall followed a roughly linear course with age.

This clonotype was detected a few times. No antigen is known for it. The V segment lost 3 bases and the J segment 3 bases; nucleotides outside the gene matches: 3. The CDR3 contains 15 residues. Primers used in a second PCR of about 6 to 12 cycles were a sample-barcoded 5' primer and a J-beta primer mix. TCRdb passed the 5' RACE reads through MiXCR, listing each CDR3 protein once. The data hold 850,000 to 1,000,000 distinct CDR3 sequences, with roughly half observed a single time. Specimen: blood. V is TRBV12-3 or TRBV12-4 and J is TRBJ1-2, with 11 bases lining up with TRBD1. This TCR derives from a woman in her sixties in good health. The CDR3: CASSLQGQGDYGYTF. The CDR3 DNA reads TGTGCCAGCAGTTTGCAGGGACAGGGGGACTATGGCTACACCTTC.